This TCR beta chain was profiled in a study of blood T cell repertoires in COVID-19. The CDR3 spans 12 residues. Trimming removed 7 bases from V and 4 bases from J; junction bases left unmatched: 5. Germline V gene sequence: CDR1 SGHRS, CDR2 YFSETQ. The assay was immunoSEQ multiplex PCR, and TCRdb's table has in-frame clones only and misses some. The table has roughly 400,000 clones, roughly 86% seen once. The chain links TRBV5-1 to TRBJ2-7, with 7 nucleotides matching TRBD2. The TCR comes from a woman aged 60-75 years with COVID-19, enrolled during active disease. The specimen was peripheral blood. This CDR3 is CASGTTAYEQYF. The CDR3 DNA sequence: TGCGCCAGCGGGACTACCGCTTACGAGCAGTACTTC.